Listed here are 17 T cell receptor beta chains from one sample, sequenced in a study of blood T cell repertoires in COVID-19. Sequencing used immunoSEQ multiplex PCR; TCRdb keeps in-frame clones, though not all of them. The sample carries about 67,000 clones, approximately 88% recorded once. What was sequenced was peripheral blood. These receptors were obtained from a woman of 80 years or more with acute or convalescent COVID-19.

The gene calls are TRBV10-3 and TRBJ2-5; 8 nucleotides align to TRBD2. This CDR3 has 16 residues. Germline lookup yields CDR1 ENHRY and CDR2 SYGVKD. V trimming: 6 bases; J trimming: 1 base; junction bases outside the gene matches: 10. CDR3 residues: CAIRGGSSGSQETQYF. CDR3 nucleotide sequence: TGTGCCATCAGAGGGGGTTCTAGCGGGTCCCAAGAGACCCAGTACTTC.

This clone was counted a single time. The V gene is TRBV11-2, the J gene TRBJ2-5; TRBD2 matches at 9 bases. Germline-derived CDR1 and CDR2 are SGHAT and FQNNGV. The J segment lost 2 bases and the V segment lost 3 bases, leaving 4 bases of the junction unmatched. There are 15 residues in the CDR3. The CDR3 protein is CASSFTAGGQETQYF. CDR3 in DNA: TGTGCCAGCAGCTTTACAGCGGGGGGACAAGAGACCCAGTACTTC.

The CDR3 sequence is CASSVVGQGSGELFF. In nucleotides, the CDR3 is TGTGCCAGCAGCGTAGTGGGACAGGGATCCGGGGAGCTGTTTTTT. V is TRBV9 and J is TRBJ2-2, with 9 bases matching TRBD1. CDR1 is SGDLS, CDR2 YYNGEE, per germline. The CDR3 extends over 15 amino acids. Trimming at V came to 0 bases and at J to 6 bases, leaving 3 bases not matched to a gene.

This clone appeared a few times. The rearrangement joins TRBV2 to TRBJ2-7; 8 nucleotides align to TRBD2. The CDR3 covers 14 residues. With 6 bases clipped from V and 6 bases from J, the junction kept 10 bases outside the gene matches. Per germline, CDR1 SNHLY and CDR2 FYNNEI. CDR3 loop: CASRVSGSSSEQYF. DNA for the CDR3: TGTGCCAGCAGGGTCAGCGGGAGTTCGAGCGAGCAGTACTTC. The full variable domain, in which reference TRBV2 and TRBJ2-7 provide the parts outside the CDR3, is EPEVTQTPSHQVTQMGQEVILRCVPISNHLYFYWYRQILGQKVEFLVSFYNNEISEKSEIFDDQFSVERPDGSNFTLKIRSTKLEDSAMYFCASRVSGSSSEQYFGPGTRLTVT.

V gene TRBV2 combines with J gene TRBJ2-1; no definite D call. V lost 4 bases and J 0 bases, leaving 13 bases between the germline ends. The V gene's germline CDR1 is SNHLY and CDR2 FYNNEI. This CDR3 spans 16 amino acids. The CDR3 region is CASSATRANSYNEQFF. The DNA of the CDR3 is TGTGCCAGCAGTGCTACCAGAGCGAACTCCTACAATGAGCAGTTCTTC.

This chain connects TRBV5-4 to TRBJ2-1; 8 bases are shared with TRBD2. Germline-derived CDR1 and CDR2 are SGHNT and YYREEE (reference sequence). This CDR3 has 15 amino acids. J gave up 12 bases and V 0 bases, and 11 bases lay outside the gene matches. CDR3: CASSLAGGGSFGQFF. The DNA of the CDR3 is TGTGCCAGCAGCTTGGCCGGCGGGGGGTCCTTCGGGCAGTTCTTC.

The chain is built from TRBV19 and TRBJ2-1; TRBD2 matches at 16 bases. Germline V lookup: CDR1 LNHDA, CDR2 SQIVND (reference sequence). CDR3 length: 17 amino acids. The V segment lost 6 bases and the J segment 6 bases; nucleotides outside the gene matches: 8. CDR3 coding DNA: TGTGCCAGTAGCCCTTTGGGACTAGCGGGGGGGTTCAATGAGCAGTTCTTC. Its protein product is CASSPLGLAGGFNEQFF.

The chain couples TRBV4-1 to TRBJ2-5, with TRBD1 matching 10 bases. The CDR3 is made up of 16 amino acids. V was pared by 3 bases and J by 2 bases, with 6 bases of the junction left unmatched. Germline V gives CDR1 MGHRA, CDR2 YSYEKL. The CDR3 nucleotides are TGCGCCAGCAGCCATTCGACAGGGGGCTTACAAGAGACCCAGTACTTC. Protein: CASSHSTGGLQETQYF.

This chain uses TRBV3-1 (or the pseudogene TRBV3-2) with TRBJ1-1, with D possibly TRBD1 on 6 matching bases. Germline V gives CDR1 LGHDT, CDR2 YNNKEL (reference sequence). Trimming cost V 2 bases and J 3 bases, with 13 bases left between them. The CDR3 covers 15 residues. The CDR3 DNA is TGTGCCAGCAGCCAAAGAGGGGGTTTTTACACTGAAGCTTTCTTT. Protein: CASSQRGGFYTEAFF.

J is TRBJ1-6 and V is TRBV7-2, with TRBD1 matching over 8 bases. CDR3 length: 18 amino acids. The V and J ends lost 0 bases and 2 bases, in that order; junction bases with no gene match: 6. CDR1 and CDR2 (germline): SGHTA, FQGNSA. CDR3 nucleotides: TGTGCCAGCAGCTTAGCCACAAGGACAGGGACCTATAATTCACCCCTCCACTTT. Encoded protein: CASSLATRTGTYNSPLHF.

This clone came up a few times. The V call is TRBV27, the J call TRBJ2-5; TRBD1 is a possible D gene (6 bases). Germline values: CDR1 MNHEY, CDR2 SMNVEV (reference sequence). V lost 6 bases to trimming and J lost 5 bases, with 13 bases between them. The CDR3 length is 13 residues. The CDR3 region has the DNA TGTGCCAGCAGCCGTCAGGGGTCGGAGACCCAGTACTTC. Translation: CASSRQGSETQYF.

The chain employs TRBV25-1 and TRBJ2-1, with TRBD2 matching over 8 bases. The V gene end was trimmed by 5 bases and the J gene end by 0 bases; junction bases not matched to a gene: 3. The CDR3 is 15 residues long. Germline V CDR1 and CDR2: MGHDK, SYGVNS. The CDR3 DNA follows: TGTGCCAGCAGTACTAGCGGACCCTCCTACAATGAGCAGTTCTTC. Translated, it gives CASSTSGPSYNEQFF. Together with reference TRBV25-1 and TRBJ2-1, the CDR3 gives the full variable domain: EADIYQTPRYLVIGTGKKITLECSQTMGHDKMYWYQQDPGMELHLIHYSYGVNSTEKGDLSSESTVSRIRTEHFPLTLESARPSHTSQYLCASSTSGPSYNEQFFGPGTRLTVL.

This clone appeared once. V is TRBV19 and J is TRBJ2-5; 12 nucleotides match TRBD2. This CDR3 contains 15 residues. Unmatched junction bases numbered 4, after V lost 3 bases and J lost 5 bases. Germline CDR1 and CDR2: LNHDA and SQIVND (reference sequence). CDR3 DNA sequence: TGTGCCAGTAGTATGACTAGCGGGAGTCTGGAGACCCAGTACTTC. Translated: CASSMTSGSLETQYF.

V gene TRBV12-5 combines with J gene TRBJ1-5; 7 nucleotides match TRBD1. Germline V lookup: CDR1 LGHNT, CDR2 FRNRAP. Losses at the gene ends were 0 bases for V and 4 bases for J; bases not matched to a gene: 3. CDR3 size: 15 residues. CDR3 DNA sequence: TGTGCTAGTGGTTTGGTAAGGGGGCAAAATCAGCCCCAGCATTTT. Its translation is CASGLVRGQNQPQHF.

The chain combines TRBV2 with TRBJ2-3, with D hard to call. The germline V and J ends were trimmed by 8 bases and 2 bases, with 8 bases remaining between them. The CDR3 is 12 amino acids. Per the germline V gene, CDR1 is SNHLY and CDR2 is FYNNEI. CDR3 in amino acids: CASCISTDTQYF. The DNA of the CDR3 is TGTGCCAGCTGTATTTCCACAGATACGCAGTATTTT.

The chain has TRBV30 and TRBJ1-2; 7 nucleotides agree with TRBD1. Germline CDR1 and CDR2: GTSNPN and SVGIG (reference sequence). The CDR3 totals 15 residues. V dropped 0 bases and J dropped 2; count of bases not matched to a gene: 6. Here the CDR3 reads CAWSVRGRLNYGYTF. In DNA, the CDR3 is TGTGCCTGGAGTGTGAGGGGGCGGTTGAACTATGGCTACACCTTC.

The rearrangement links TRBV7-9 to TRBJ2-1; the match to TRBD2 covers 10 bases. Germline V gene data show CDR1 as SEHNR and CDR2 as FQNEAQ (reference sequence). The CDR3 consists of 17 residues. V gave up 4 bases and J gave up 8 bases; unmatched junction bases: 14. CDR3 region: CASSSPRASGSRDEQFF. DNA of the CDR3: TGTGCCAGCAGCTCCCCCCGGGCTAGCGGGAGTAGAGATGAGCAGTTCTTC.